Included here is one T cell receptor beta chain sequence, with context. Trimming removed 6 bases from V and 2 bases from J, with 13 bases in between. The CDR3 has 14 residues. The data originate from a study of T-cell memory formation after mild COVID-19. TCRdb used MiXCR to reprocess the 5' RACE reads, holding one entry per CDR3 protein. The sample lists 210,000 or so distinct CDR3 sequences; around 30% were seen once. Sequenced sample: PBMCs or a T cell subset sorted from them (not recorded which). The chain carries TRBV12-3 or TRBV12-4 and TRBJ1-2; D not certain. The sequence was obtained from an adult woman who had mild COVID-19 (a few samples of this study predate the infection). Cell type and time point are not known. The CDR3 DNA follows: TGTGCCAGCAGCCCCAGTGACCGAAACTATGGCTACACCTTC. Its translation: CASSPSDRNYGYTF.